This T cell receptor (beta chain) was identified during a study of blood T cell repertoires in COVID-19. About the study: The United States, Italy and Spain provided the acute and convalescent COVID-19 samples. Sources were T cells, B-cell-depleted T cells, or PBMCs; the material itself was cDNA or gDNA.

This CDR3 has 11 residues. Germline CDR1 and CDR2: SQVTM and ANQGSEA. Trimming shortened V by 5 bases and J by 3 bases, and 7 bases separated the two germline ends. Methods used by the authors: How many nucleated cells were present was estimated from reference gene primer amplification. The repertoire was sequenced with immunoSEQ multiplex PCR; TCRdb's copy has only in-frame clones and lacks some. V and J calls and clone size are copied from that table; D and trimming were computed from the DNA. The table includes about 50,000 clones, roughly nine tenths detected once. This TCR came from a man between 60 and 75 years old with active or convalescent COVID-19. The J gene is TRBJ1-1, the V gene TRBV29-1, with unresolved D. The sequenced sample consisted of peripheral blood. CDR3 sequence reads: CSVFRYTEAFF. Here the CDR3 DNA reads TGCAGCGTTTTCAGGTACACTGAAGCTTTCTTT.